The 7 T cell receptor beta chains below were found in one sample sequenced in a study of regulatory T cells in long-lasting Graves disease. Time point described: persistent/refractory GD, antithyroid drugs over 5 years with positive TRAb. From RNA extracted from PBMCs, the TCR library was made. The TCR beta library used iRepertoire HTBI primers with Arm-PCR amplification of CDR3. TCRdb recomputed calls from the multiplex PCR reads with MiXCR, one row per CDR3 protein. Among 350,000 to 450,000 distinct CDR3 sequences, 20% to 25% were seen once, and the ten largest hold 25% to 30%. Sequenced material: peripheral blood mononuclear cells (PBMCs), taken when the disease was refractory, from a patient treated with antithyroid drugs. The origin of the receptors is a woman between 40 and 50 years old with Graves disease.

This clonotype has just a few counts. V is TRBV29-1 and J is TRBJ1-2; tentative D call: TRBD1 (6 bases). In germline, CDR1 is SQVTM, CDR2 ANQGSEA. The CDR3 contains 14 residues. Trimming left V 4 bases short and J 4 bases short, with 16 bases between. The CDR3 sequence is CSVGVGAGAYGYTF. The CDR3 bases are TGCAGCGTTGGAGTAGGGGCAGGGGCCTATGGCTACACCTTC.

The table lists this clonotype with many counts. This sequence joins TRBV2 and TRBJ1-4, with D possibly being TRBD1 (5 bases). CDR3 length: 15 residues. The V gene's germline CDR1 is SNHLY and CDR2 FYNNEI. Trimming stripped 6 bases from V and 8 bases from J, with 19 bases between. The CDR3 here is CASRTDSRVNEKLFF. The CDR3 DNA sequence: TGTGCCAGCAGAACAGACAGCAGGGTAAACGAAAAACTGTTTTTT. Complete variable domain (other parts from reference TRBV2 and TRBJ1-4): EPEVTQTPSHQVTQMGQEVILRCVPISNHLYFYWYRQILGQKVEFLVSFYNNEISEKSEIFDDQFSVERPDGSNFTLKIRSTKLEDSAMYFCASRTDSRVNEKLFFGSGTQLSVL.

This clonotype was seen many times. This chain uses TRBV7-2 with TRBJ2-7, with 7 nucleotides matching TRBD2. Germline loops: CDR1 SGHTA, CDR2 FQGNSA. Unmatched junction bases numbered 3, after V lost 1 base and J lost 0 bases. This CDR3 is built from 15 residues. In DNA, the CDR3 is TGTGCCAGCAGCTTAGAGCGGGACTACTCCTACGAGCAGTACTTC. It encodes CASSLERDYSYEQYF.

This chain joins TRBV7-3 and TRBJ2-4; 10 bases agree with TRBD2. Trimming at V came to 5 bases and at J to 2 bases, leaving 3 bases not matched to a gene. Germline V gene lookup returns CDR1 SGHTA and CDR2 FQGTGA. This CDR3 comprises 15 residues. The CDR3, as DNA: TGTGCCAGCAGCAGCGGGAGGGGGACCAAAAACATTCAGTACTTC. Translated, it gives CASSSGRGTKNIQYF.

The V call is TRBV5-1, the J call TRBJ2-7; the D gene is possibly TRBD1 (8 bases). This CDR3 has 15 amino acids. The ends were cut back, 5 bases at V and 0 bases at J, with 15 bases in the middle. Germline loops: CDR1 SGHRS, CDR2 YFSETQ. The CDR3: CASRQGGGSSYEQYF. DNA for the CDR3: TGCGCCAGCAGACAGGGGGGGGGAAGCTCCTACGAGCAGTACTTC.

This clonotype was recorded a few times. This chain connects TRBV19 to TRBJ1-4; D uncertain. The CDR3 length is 17 residues. Between the trimmed V and J ends, which lost 7 bases and 0 bases, there was a span of 18 bases. CDR1 LNHDA and CDR2 SQIVND come from the germline V gene (reference sequence). CDR3 DNA sequence: TGTGCCAGTACCTCATCACGAGGCACCGCAACTAATGAAAAACTGTTTTTT. Its translation: CASTSSRGTATNEKLFF.

This clonotype showed up just a few times. Since a much larger clone is just one base distant, this may be a read error. The CDR3 coding sequence is TGTGCCATCAGTGACAGCGGGGCAGGGGAGACCCAGTACTTC. As protein: CAISDSGAGETQYF. The chain joins TRBV10-3 to TRBJ2-5; 7 bases fit TRBD2. Germline V gene data show CDR1 as ENHRY and CDR2 as SYGVKD. J was trimmed by 5 bases and V by 3 bases; bases with no gene match: 6. CDR3 length: 14 amino acids.